This TCR beta chain was observed in a study of blood T cell repertoires in COVID-19. Study context: Samples came from the United States, Italy and Spain, spanning acute and convalescent COVID-19. PBMCs, B-cell-depleted T cells, or T cells were the source of the cDNA or gDNA that made up the material.

Germline V gives CDR1 SGHRS, CDR2 YFSETQ. V was clipped by 1 base and J by 3 bases, with 14 bases between them. The CDR3 spans 15 residues. Authors' analysis steps: Amplification of reference gene primers provided the estimated nucleated cell counts. Data came from immunoSEQ multiplex PCR; TCRdb stores just in-frame clones and leaves some out. V, J and clone size were drawn from that table, and D and trimming were deduced from the DNA. This table holds some 250,000 clones, roughly 85% found once. The V call is TRBV5-1, the J call TRBJ2-7; D gene uncertain. This sequence originates from a woman younger than 35 with acute or convalescent COVID-19. Sequencing input: peripheral blood. The CDR3 DNA reads TGCGCCAGCAGCTTGACCCCCCCTGAGAGCTACGAGCAGTACTTC. Encoded protein: CASSLTPPESYEQYF.